This TCR beta chain came from a study of a mutant IDH1 vaccine in newly diagnosed glioma. Study-level information: Either 4-6 weeks after radiotherapy alone or alongside temozolomide, vaccination was begun. Patients arrived already treated with radiotherapy, temozolomide, or both, most having had both.

Points on this clone: Its antigen is as yet unknown.

The CDR3 runs 16 residues. CDR1 and CDR2 from the germline V gene are SGHDN and FVKESK. The V segment lost 6 bases and the J segment 1 base; nucleotides outside the gene matches: 11. Here immunoSEQ multiplex PCR was the method, and the copy in TCRdb shows in-frame clones only, minus some. Altogether about 54,000 clones are present, 87% being singletons, with the ten largest covering roughly 1.4%. The time point is: week 23, last vaccination. Alongside topical imiquimod, each dose of vaccine comprised 300 ug of mutant IDH1 20-mer peptide. Every donor had a new WHO grade 3 or 4 astrocytoma that was IDH1-mutant, with loss of nuclear ATRX.

The sequenced sample was PBMCs, obtained from a glioma patient whose treatment included an IDH1 peptide vaccine. The receptor was isolated from a man in his forties with glioma. The rearrangement joins TRBV14 to TRBJ2-7; TRBD1 aligns across 8 bases. CDR3 residues: CASRDTGGFASYEQYF. DNA for the CDR3: TGTGCCAGCAGGGATACAGGGGGTTTTGCTTCCTACGAGCAGTACTTC.